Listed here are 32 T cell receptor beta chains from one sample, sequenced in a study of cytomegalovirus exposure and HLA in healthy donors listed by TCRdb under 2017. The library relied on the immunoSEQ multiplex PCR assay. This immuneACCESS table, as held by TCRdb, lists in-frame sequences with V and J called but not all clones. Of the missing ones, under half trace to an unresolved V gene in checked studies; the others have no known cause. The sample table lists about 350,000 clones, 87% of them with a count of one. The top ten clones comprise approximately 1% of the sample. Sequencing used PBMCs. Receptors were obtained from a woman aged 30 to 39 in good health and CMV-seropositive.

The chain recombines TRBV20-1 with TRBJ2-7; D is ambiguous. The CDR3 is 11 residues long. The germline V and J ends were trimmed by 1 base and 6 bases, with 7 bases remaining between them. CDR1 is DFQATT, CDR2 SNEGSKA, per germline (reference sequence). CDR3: CSARVIPEQYF. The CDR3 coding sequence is TGCAGTGCTAGAGTGATCCCCGAGCAGTACTTC.

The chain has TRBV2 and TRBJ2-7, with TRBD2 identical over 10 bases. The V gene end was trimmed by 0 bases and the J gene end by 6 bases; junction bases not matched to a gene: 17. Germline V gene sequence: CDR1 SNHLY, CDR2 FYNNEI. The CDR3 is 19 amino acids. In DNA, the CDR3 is TGTGCCAGCAGTGAAGCGCTTACGTGGACTAGCGGAACACCTGGCGAGCAGTACTTC. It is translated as CASSEALTWTSGTPGEQYF.

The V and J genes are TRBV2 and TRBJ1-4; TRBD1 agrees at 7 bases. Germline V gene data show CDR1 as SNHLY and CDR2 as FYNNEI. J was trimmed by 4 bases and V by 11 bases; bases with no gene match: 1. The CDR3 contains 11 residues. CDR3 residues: CAGTDNEKLFF. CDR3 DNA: TGTGCCGGGACAGATAATGAAAAACTGTTTTTT.

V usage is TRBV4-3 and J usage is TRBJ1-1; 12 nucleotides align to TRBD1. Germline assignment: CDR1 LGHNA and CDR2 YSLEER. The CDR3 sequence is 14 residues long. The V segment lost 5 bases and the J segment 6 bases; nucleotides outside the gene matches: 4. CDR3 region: CASSRDRGQAEAFF. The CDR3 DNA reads TGCGCCAGCAGCAGGGACAGGGGGCAGGCTGAAGCTTTCTTT.

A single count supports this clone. CDR3 sequence reads: CASSLALTWEGEQYF. The CDR3 region has the DNA TGCGCCAGCAGCTTGGCCCTAACATGGGAGGGTGAGCAGTACTTC. The chain recombines TRBV5-1 with TRBJ2-7; 7 bases match TRBD2. The germline CDR1 and CDR2 sequences are SGHRS and YFSETQ. The CDR3 length is 15 residues. J lost 7 bases, V lost 0 bases, and 10 bases had no gene match.

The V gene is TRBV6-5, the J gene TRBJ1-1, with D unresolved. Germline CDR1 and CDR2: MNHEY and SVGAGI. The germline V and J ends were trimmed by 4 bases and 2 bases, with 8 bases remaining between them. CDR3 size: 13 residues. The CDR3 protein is CASSSFANTEAFF. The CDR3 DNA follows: TGTGCCAGCAGTTCCTTCGCCAACACTGAAGCTTTCTTT.

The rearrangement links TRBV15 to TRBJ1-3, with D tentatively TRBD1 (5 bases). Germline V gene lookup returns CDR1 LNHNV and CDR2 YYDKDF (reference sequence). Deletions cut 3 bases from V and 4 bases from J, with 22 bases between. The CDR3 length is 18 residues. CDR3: CATSREGRSAGQGNTIYF. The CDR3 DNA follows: TGTGCCACCAGCAGGGAGGGGCGATCGGCAGGGCAAGGAAACACCATATATTTT.

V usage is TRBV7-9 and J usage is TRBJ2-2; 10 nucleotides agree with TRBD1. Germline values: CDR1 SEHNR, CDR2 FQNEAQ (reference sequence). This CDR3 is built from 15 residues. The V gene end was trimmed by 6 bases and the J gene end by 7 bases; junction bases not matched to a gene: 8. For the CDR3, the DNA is TGTGCCAGCAGTTCTCTCGACAGGGGGCACGGGGAGCTGTTTTTT. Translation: CASSSLDRGHGELFF.

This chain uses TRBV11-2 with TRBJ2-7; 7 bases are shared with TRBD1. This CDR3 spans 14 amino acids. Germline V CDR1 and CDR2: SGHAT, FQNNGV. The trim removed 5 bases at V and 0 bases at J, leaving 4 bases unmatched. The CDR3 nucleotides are TGTGCCAGCAGCCCCCGGGACAGCTCCTACGAGCAGTACTTC. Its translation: CASSPRDSSYEQYF.

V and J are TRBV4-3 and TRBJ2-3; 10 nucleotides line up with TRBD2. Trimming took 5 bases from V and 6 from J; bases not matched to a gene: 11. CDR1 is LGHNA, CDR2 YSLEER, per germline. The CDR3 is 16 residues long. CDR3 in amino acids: CASSATPASGSDTQYF. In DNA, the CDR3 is TGCGCCAGCAGCGCTACGCCGGCTAGCGGGAGTGATACGCAGTATTTT.

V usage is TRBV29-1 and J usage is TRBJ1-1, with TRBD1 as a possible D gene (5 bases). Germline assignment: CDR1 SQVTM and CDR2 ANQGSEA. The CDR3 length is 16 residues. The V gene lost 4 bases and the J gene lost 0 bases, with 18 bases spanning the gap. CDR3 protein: CSVGTSRGAMNTEAFF. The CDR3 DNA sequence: TGCAGCGTTGGAACCTCGAGGGGCGCTATGAACACTGAAGCTTTCTTT.

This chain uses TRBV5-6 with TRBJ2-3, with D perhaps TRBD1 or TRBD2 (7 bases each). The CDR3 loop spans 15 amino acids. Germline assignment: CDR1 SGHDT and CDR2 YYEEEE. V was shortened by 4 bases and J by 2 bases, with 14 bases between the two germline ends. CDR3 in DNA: TGTGCCAGCAGCCGCAGGGGGGGGGACACAGATACGCAGTATTTT. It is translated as CASSRRGGDTDTQYF.

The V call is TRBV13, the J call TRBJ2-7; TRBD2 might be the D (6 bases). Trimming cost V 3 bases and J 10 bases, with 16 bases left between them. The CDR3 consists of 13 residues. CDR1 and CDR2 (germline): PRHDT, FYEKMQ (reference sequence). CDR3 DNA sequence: TGTGCCAGCAGCTTTACAGGACTACGAGAACAGTACTTC. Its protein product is CASSFTGLREQYF.

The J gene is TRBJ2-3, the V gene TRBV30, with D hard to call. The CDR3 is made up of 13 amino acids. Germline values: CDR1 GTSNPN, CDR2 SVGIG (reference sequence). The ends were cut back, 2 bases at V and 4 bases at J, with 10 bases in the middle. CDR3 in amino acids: CAWSQRQSDTQYF. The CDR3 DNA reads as TGTGCCTGGAGTCAAAGGCAATCAGATACGCAGTATTTT.

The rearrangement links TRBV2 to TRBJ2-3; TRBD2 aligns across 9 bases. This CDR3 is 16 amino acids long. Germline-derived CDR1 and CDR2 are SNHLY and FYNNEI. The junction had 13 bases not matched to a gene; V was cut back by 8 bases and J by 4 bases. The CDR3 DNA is TGTGCCAGCCCTGGGGGGTTAGCGGGAGAAGCAGATACGCAGTATTTT. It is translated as CASPGGLAGEADTQYF. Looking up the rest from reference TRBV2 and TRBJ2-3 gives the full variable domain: EPEVTQTPSHQVTQMGQEVILRCVPISNHLYFYWYRQILGQKVEFLVSFYNNEISEKSEIFDDQFSVERPDGSNFTLKIRSTKLEDSAMYFCASPGGLAGEADTQYFGPGTRLTVL.

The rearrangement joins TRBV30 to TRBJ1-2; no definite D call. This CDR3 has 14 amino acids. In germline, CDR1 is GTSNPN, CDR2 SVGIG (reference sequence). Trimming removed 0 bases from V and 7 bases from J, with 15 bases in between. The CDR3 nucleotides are TGTGCCTGGAGTGTAGCTTCTATCGTTAGTGGCTACACCTTC. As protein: CAWSVASIVSGYTF.

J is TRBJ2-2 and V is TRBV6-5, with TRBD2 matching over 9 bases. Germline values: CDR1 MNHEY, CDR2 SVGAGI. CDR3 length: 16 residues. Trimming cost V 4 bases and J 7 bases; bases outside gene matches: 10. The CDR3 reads CASSSAQRGESGELFF. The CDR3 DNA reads TGTGCCAGCAGTTCCGCCCAGCGGGGGGAGAGCGGGGAGCTGTTTTTT.

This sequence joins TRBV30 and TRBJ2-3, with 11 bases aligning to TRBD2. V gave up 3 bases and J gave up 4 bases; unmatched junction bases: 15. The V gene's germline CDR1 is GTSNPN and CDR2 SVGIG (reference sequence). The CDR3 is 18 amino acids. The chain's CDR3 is CAWSEGWIAGGPPDTQYF. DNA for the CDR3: TGTGCCTGGAGCGAAGGTTGGATAGCGGGGGGGCCCCCAGATACGCAGTATTTT.

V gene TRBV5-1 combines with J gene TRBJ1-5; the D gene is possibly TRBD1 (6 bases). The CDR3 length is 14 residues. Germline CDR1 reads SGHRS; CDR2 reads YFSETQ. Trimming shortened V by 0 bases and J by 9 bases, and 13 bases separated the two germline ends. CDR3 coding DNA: TGCGCCAGCAGCTTGGCCGGCAGGGGTGGGCCCCAGCATTTT. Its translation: CASSLAGRGGPQHF.

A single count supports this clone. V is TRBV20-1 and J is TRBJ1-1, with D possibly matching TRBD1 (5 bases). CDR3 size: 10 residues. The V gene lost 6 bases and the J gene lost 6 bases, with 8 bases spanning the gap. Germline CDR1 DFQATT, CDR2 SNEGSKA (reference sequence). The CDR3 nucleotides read TGCAGTGCCGGGGCAGCTGAAGCTTTCTTT. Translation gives CSAGAAEAFF.

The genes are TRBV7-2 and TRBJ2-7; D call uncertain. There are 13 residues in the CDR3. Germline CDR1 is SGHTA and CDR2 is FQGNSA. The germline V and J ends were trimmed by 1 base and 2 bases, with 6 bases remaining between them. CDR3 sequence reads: CASSLDRTYEQYF. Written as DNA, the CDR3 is TGTGCCAGCAGCTTAGACCGTACCTACGAGCAGTACTTC.

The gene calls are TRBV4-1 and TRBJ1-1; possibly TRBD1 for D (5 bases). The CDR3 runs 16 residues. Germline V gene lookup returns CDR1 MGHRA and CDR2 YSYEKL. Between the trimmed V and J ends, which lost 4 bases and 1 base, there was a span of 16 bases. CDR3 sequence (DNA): TGCGCCAGCAGCCCATTCCAAGGCGGGGGGAACACTGAAGCTTTCTTT. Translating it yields CASSPFQGGGNTEAFF.

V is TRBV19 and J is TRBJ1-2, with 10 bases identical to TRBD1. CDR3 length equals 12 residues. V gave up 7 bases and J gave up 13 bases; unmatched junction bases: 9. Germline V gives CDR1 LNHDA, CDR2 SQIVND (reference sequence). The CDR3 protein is CASTWTGGTPTF. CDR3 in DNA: TGTGCCAGTACCTGGACAGGGGGAACCCCCACCTTC.

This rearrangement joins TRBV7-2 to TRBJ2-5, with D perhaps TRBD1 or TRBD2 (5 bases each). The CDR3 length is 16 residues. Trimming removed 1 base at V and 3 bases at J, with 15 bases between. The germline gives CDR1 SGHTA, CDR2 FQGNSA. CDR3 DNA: TGTGCCAGCAGCTTAGGCCCCCGGGGACGGGAAGAGACCCAGTACTTC. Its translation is CASSLGPRGREETQYF.

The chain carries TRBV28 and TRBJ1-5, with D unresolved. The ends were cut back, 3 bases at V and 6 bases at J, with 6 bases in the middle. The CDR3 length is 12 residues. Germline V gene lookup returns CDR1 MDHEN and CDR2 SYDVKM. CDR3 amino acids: CASSFRSQPQHF. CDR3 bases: TGTGCCAGCAGTTTTCGGTCTCAGCCCCAGCATTTT.

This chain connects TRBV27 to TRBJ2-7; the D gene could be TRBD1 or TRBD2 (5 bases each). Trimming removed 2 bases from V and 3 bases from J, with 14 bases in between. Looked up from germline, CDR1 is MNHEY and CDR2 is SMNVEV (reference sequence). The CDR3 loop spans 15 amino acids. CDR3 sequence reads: CASSLGDPIIYEQYF. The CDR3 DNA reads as TGTGCCAGCAGTTTAGGGGACCCAATTATCTACGAGCAGTACTTC.

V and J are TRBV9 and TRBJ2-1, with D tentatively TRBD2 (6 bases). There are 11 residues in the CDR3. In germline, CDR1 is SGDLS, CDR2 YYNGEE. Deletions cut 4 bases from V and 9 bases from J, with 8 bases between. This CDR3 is CASSRGGEQFF. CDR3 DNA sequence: TGTGCCAGCAGCAGGGGAGGTGAGCAGTTCTTC.

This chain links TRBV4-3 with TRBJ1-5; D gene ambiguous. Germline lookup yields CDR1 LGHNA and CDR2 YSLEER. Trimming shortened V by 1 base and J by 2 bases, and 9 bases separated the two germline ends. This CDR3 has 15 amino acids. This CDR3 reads CASSQGVVGNQPQHF. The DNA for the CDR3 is TGCGCCAGCAGCCAAGGGGTTGTCGGCAATCAGCCCCAGCATTTT.

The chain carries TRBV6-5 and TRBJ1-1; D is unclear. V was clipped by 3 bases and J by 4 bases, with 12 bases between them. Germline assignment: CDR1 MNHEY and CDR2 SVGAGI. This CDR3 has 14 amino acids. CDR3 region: CASSYHRSRTEAFF. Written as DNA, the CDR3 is TGTGCCAGCAGTTATCATCGTTCGCGCACTGAAGCTTTCTTT.

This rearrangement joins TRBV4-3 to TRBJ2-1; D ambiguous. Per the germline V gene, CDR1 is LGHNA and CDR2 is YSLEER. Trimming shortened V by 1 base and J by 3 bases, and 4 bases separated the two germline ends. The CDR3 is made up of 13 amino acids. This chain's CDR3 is CASSQVRYNEQFF. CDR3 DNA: TGCGCCAGCAGCCAAGTCCGCTACAATGAGCAGTTCTTC.

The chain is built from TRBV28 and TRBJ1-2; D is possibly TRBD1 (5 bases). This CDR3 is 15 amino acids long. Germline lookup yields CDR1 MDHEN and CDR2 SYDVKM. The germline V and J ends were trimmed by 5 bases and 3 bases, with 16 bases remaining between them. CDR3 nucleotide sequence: TGTGCCAGCAGTCCGCCCCGTACAGGCGACTATGGCTACACCTTC. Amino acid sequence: CASSPPRTGDYGYTF.

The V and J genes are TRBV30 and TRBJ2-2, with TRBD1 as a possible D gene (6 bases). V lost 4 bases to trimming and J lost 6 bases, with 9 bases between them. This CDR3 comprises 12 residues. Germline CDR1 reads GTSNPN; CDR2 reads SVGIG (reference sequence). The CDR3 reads CAWTWGPGELFF. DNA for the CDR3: TGTGCCTGGACATGGGGGCCCGGGGAGCTGTTTTTT.